This T cell receptor beta chain stems from a study of tumor and adjacent non-tumor tissue in lung cancer. Three rounds of nested PCR, following a modified ARM-PCR protocol, produced the TCRbeta library. Via MiXCR, TCRdb re-called the multiplex PCR reads, giving one row per CDR3 protein. The table records about 98,000 distinct CDR3 sequences, about 80% of them present only once. No cell sorting was done before RNA was extracted from the tissue. This non-tumor lung sample came from over 3 cm beyond the tumor edge. Worth noting for this clonotype: Its antigen remains unknown. An end of the junction differs from the germline gene, which may be a read error.

Study-level results: Compared with tumor, normal lung showed significantly lower TCR diversity.

The sequenced material came from distant non-tumor lung tissue. The TCR comes from a man aged 60-69 years with small cell lung cancer.

CDR3 in DNA: TGTGCCATCAGAGGGGTCGGCTCCCAACAGACCAAGTACTTC. This encodes CAIRGVGSQQTKYF. The chain is built from TRBV10-3 and TRBJ2-5; D possibly corresponds to TRBD1 (5 bases). Germline CDR1 is ENHRY and CDR2 is SYGVKD. The CDR3 is 14 amino acids.